This paragraph reports one TCR beta chain. Trimming removed 0 bases at V and 7 bases at J, with 13 bases between. Germline-derived CDR1 and CDR2 are GTSNPN and SVGIG (reference sequence). The CDR3 is made up of 15 amino acids. This specimen comes from a study of blood T cell repertoires in COVID-19. Sequencing used immunoSEQ multiplex PCR; TCRdb keeps in-frame clones, though not all of them. The sample holds some 200,000 clones, more than 80% seen once. Specimen: PBMCs or T cells enriched from blood (not recorded which). The chain uses TRBV30 and TRBJ1-6; D gene ambiguous. The TCR originated in a man aged 35 to 55 who had recovered from COVID-19. The CDR3 coding sequence is TGTGCCTGGAGTGTACTCCATTGGGCGAATTCACCCCTCCACTTT. It yields the protein CAWSVLHWANSPLHF.